Shown below are 4 T cell receptor beta chains from a single sample sequenced in a study of cytomegalovirus exposure and HLA in healthy donors. With 60 Vbeta and 13 Jbeta primers, the PCR was carried out. Assay: immunoSEQ multiplex PCR; the TCRdb copy retains only in-frame clones and omits some. The sample records 150,000 to 170,000 clones, around 70% being singletons. The sample comprised PBMCs. The receptors were gathered from a man under 40 in good health and CMV-seronegative.

This chain links TRBV28 with TRBJ1-2, with TRBD1 identical over 10 bases. Trimming removed 6 bases from V and 3 bases from J; junction bases left unmatched: 7. Germline V gene lookup returns CDR1 MDHEN and CDR2 SYDVKM. This CDR3 has 15 residues. CDR3 region: CASRPSGTGDYGYTF. For the CDR3, the DNA is TGTGCCAGCAGGCCCTCCGGGACAGGGGACTATGGCTACACCTTC.

This chain connects TRBV9 to TRBJ1-6; 7 bases line up with TRBD1. This CDR3 has 15 residues. Looked up from germline, CDR1 is SGDLS and CDR2 is YYNGEE. The J segment lost 6 bases and the V segment lost 0 bases, leaving 3 bases of the junction unmatched. Here the CDR3 reads CASSVEGAGNSPLHF. CDR3 nucleotide sequence: TGTGCCAGCAGCGTAGAGGGGGCGGGTAATTCACCCCTCCACTTT.

The rearrangement uses TRBV7-2 and TRBJ2-7, with unresolved D. V was pared by 4 bases and J by 2 bases, with 12 bases between. The CDR3 has 14 residues. Germline V CDR1 and CDR2: SGHTA, FQGNSA. The CDR3 DNA follows: TGTGCCAGCAGCTATGACTCTCGCCCCTACGAGCAGTACTTC. Its translation is CASSYDSRPYEQYF.

This chain links TRBV9 with TRBJ2-5; 8 bases fit TRBD1. Germline trimming cut 3 bases from V and 5 bases from J; bases unmatched to any gene: 6. Germline values: CDR1 SGDLS, CDR2 YYNGEE. This CDR3 spans 14 amino acids. The CDR3, as DNA: TGTGCCAGCAGCGCAGGACAGGGCTGGGAGACCCAGTACTTC. Translating gives CASSAGQGWETQYF.